This TCR beta chain was recorded in a study of blood T cell repertoires in COVID-19. CDR3 length equals 18 residues. The V gene end was trimmed by 0 bases and the J gene end by 1 base; junction bases not matched to a gene: 9. Looked up from germline, CDR1 is ENHRY and CDR2 is SYGVKD. Produced via immunoSEQ multiplex PCR; TCRdb's table is partial and in-frame only. The sample consists of approximately 210,000 clones, around four fifths of them appearing once. Sequenced input: peripheral blood. The chain employs TRBV10-3 and TRBJ2-1; 7 bases agree with TRBD2. The clonotype originates from a woman aged 50 to 65 with acute or convalescent COVID-19. CDR3 coding DNA: TGTGCCATCAGTGAGTCCGGGCTAGCGGAGAGATCCTACAATGAGCAGTTCTTC. It yields the protein CAISESGLAERSYNEQFF.